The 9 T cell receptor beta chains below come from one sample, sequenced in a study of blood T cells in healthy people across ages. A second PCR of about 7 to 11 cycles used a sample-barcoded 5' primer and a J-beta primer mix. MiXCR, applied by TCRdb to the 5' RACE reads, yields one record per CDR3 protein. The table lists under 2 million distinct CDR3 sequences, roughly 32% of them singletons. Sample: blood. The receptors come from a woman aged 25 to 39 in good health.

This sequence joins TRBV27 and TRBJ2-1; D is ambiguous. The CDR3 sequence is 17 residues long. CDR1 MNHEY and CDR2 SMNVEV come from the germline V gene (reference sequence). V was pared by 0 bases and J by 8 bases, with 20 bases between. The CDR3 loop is CASSLSPGPYFVDEQFF. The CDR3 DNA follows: TGTGCCAGCAGTTTATCCCCTGGACCCTATTTCGTGGATGAGCAGTTCTTC.

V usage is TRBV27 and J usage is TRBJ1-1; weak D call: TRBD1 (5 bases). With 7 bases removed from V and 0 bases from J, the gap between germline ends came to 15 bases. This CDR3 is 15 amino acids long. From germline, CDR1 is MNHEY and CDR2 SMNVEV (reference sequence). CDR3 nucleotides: TGTGCCAGCATTCCGCCGCAGGGCTTGAACACTGAAGCTTTCTTT. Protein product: CASIPPQGLNTEAFF.

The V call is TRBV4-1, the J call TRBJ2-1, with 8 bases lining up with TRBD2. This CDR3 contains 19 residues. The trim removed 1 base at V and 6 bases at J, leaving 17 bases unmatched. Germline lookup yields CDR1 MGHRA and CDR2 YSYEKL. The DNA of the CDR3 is TGCGCCAGCAGCCAAGGCCCCAACCCTTTAGCGGGATCGGGCAATGAGCAGTTCTTC. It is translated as CASSQGPNPLAGSGNEQFF.

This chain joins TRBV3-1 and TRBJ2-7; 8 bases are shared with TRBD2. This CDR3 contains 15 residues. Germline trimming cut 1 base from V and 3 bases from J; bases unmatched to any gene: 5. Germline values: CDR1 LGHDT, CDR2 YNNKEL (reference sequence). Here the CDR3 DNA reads TGTGCCAGCAGCCAAGGGAAAACTAGCGGCTACGAGCAGTACTTC. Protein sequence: CASSQGKTSGYEQYF.

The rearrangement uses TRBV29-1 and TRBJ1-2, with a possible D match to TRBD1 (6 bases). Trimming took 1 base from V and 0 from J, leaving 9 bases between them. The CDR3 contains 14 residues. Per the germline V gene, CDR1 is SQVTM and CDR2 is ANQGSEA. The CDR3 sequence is CSVEGQAANYGYTF. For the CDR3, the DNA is TGCAGCGTTGAAGGACAGGCCGCTAACTATGGCTACACCTTC.

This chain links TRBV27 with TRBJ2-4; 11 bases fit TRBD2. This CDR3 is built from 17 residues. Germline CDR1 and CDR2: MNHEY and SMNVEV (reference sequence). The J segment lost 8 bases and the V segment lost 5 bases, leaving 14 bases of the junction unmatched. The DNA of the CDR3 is TGTGCCAGCAGTCCTTCTTCCGGGACTAGCGGCCGGGACATTCAGTACTTC. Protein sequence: CASSPSSGTSGRDIQYF.

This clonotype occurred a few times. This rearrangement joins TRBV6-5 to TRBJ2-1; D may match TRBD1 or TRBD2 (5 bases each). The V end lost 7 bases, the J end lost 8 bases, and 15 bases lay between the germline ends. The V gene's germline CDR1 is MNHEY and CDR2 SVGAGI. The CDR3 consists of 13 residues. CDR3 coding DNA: TGTGCCAGCATGCAGGCCCGGGGCGATGAGCAGTTCTTC. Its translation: CASMQARGDEQFF.

This CDR3 is CASSTADNYGYTF. DNA for the CDR3: TGTGCCAGCAGTACAGCCGATAACTATGGCTACACCTTC. The chain couples TRBV12-3 or TRBV12-4 to TRBJ1-2; no clear D. The CDR3 covers 13 residues. The V gene lost 5 bases and the J gene lost 1 base, with 8 bases spanning the gap.

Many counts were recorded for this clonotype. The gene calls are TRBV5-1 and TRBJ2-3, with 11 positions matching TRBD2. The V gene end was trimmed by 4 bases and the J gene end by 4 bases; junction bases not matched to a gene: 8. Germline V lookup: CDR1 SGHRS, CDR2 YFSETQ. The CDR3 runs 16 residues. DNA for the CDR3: TGCGCCAGCAGCCTCCTGACTAGCGGGGACGCAGATACGCAGTATTTT. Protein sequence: CASSLLTSGDADTQYF.